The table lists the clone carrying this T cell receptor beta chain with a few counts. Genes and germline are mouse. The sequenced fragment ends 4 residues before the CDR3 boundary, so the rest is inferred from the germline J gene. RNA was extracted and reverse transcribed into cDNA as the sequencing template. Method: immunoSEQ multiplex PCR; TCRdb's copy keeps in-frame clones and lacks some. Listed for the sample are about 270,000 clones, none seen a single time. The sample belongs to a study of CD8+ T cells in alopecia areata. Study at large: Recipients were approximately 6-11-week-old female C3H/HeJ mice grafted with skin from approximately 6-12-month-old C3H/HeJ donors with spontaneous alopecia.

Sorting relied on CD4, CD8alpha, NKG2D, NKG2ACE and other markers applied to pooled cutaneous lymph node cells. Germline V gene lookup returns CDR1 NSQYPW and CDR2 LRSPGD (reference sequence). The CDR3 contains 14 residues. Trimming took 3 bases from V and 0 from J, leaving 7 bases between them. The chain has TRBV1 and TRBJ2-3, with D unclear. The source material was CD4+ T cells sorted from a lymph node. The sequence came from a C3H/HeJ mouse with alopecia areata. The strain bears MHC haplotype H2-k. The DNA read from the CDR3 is TGCACCTGCAGTGCCACAAATAGTGCAGAA. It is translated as CTCSATNSAE. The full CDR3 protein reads CTCSATNSAETLYF.